The TCR beta chain described here comes from a study of OX40 agonist ivuxolimab in advanced cancers. Regarding the study as a whole: Blood T cells, both CD4+ and CD8+, expanded clonally by week 6 at 0.1 to 3.0 mg/kg.

The CDR3 is 15 residues long. V was pared by 0 bases and J by 3 bases, with 11 bases between. Germline assignment: CDR1 LGHNA and CDR2 YSLEER. This clone has just one count. What it recognizes is unknown. The table came from immunoSEQ multiplex PCR; TCRdb's copy has only in-frame clones and leaves some out. The sample contains 65,000 to 80,000 clones, 84% of which appear only once. The sequence derives from an adult with an advanced solid tumor such as melanoma, head and neck, liver or kidney cancer. This sequence joins TRBV4-3 and TRBJ2-5, with no clear D. The sample here was CD4+ or CD8+ T cells sorted from blood, taken in a trial of the OX40 agonist ivuxolimab. The CDR3 protein is CASSQDRSRKETQYF. The CDR3 coding sequence is TGCGCCAGCAGCCAAGATCGGAGTCGAAAAGAGACCCAGTACTTC.